These 2 T cell receptor beta chains were all obtained from the same sample, sequenced in a study of T cell responses to AZD1222 COVID-19 vaccine. Produced via immunoSEQ multiplex PCR; TCRdb's table is partial and in-frame only. The sample lists 140,000 to 150,000 clones, approximately 90% occurring once. Sequenced here: peripheral blood, sampled on day 0 of AZD1222 vaccination. All receptors come from an adult in good health.

The chain is built from TRBV4-1 and TRBJ1-6; maybe TRBD1 (6 bases). V dropped 0 bases and J dropped 7 bases, with 13 bases sitting between them. The CDR3 runs 16 residues. Looked up from germline, CDR1 is MGHRA and CDR2 is YSYEKL. The CDR3 reads CASSQDPQGRNSPLHF. The CDR3 DNA reads TGCGCCAGCAGCCAAGATCCCCAGGGGAGGAATTCACCCCTCCACTTT.

This sequence joins TRBV19 and TRBJ2-7; TRBD1 matches at 9 bases. V dropped 4 bases and J dropped 0; count of bases not matched to a gene: 4. This CDR3 contains 15 residues. Germline-derived CDR1 and CDR2 are LNHDA and SQIVND (reference sequence). In nucleotides, the CDR3 is TGTGCCAGTAGTACAGGACAGGGGAGCTCCTACGAGCAGTACTTC. Its translation: CASSTGQGSSYEQYF.